This T cell receptor beta chain was found in a study of Graves' ophthalmopathy and Graves' hyperthyroidism. This clonotype occurred once. Its antigen is unidentified. Researchers took RNA transcripts and amplified TCR beta CDR3 regions from them. Second-round multiplex PCR came after first-round RT-PCR with HTBI primers. TCRdb re-derived calls from the multiplex PCR reads in MiXCR, one entry per CDR3 protein. Here the sample spans roughly 160,000 distinct CDR3 sequences, roughly 37% being singletons. Study outcomes and limitations: Blood was where most expanded thyroid clonotypes above 0.001 frequency also turned up.

Germline V lookup: CDR1 SQVTM, CDR2 ANQGSEA. The CDR3 runs to 13 residues. V lost 3 bases and J 4 bases, leaving 12 bases between the germline ends. Serum thyroxine and TRAb, along with clinical symptoms, thyroid ultrasound and orbital computed tomography, were what diagnosis relied on. Sequencing was done on a sample of peripheral blood. The receptor was isolated from a woman between 35 and 50 years old with Graves' ophthalmopathy. The genes are TRBV29-1 and TRBJ2-5, with a tentative D call TRBD2 (5 bases). CDR3 amino acids: CSVEGRGGETQYF. In nucleotides, the CDR3 is TGCAGCGTTGAGGGTCGGGGTGGAGAGACCCAGTACTTC.